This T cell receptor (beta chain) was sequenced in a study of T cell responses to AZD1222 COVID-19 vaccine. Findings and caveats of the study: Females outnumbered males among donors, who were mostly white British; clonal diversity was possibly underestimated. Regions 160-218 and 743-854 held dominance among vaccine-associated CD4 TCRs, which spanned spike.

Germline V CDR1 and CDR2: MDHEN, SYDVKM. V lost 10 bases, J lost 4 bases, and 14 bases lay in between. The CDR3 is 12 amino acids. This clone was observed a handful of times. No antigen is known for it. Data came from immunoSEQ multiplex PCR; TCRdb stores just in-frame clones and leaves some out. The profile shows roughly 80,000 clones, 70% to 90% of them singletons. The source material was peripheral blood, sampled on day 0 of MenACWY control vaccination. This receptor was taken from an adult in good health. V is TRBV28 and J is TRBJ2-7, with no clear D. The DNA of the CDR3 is TGTGCCACCCGCTTAGACTCTTACGAGCAGTACTTC. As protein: CATRLDSYEQYF.